Listed below are T cell receptor beta chains from one sample, sequenced in a study of Graves' ophthalmopathy and Graves' hyperthyroidism. TCRdb called the multiplex PCR reads again in MiXCR, with one record for every CDR3 protein. Among approximately 700,000 distinct CDR3 sequences listed, roughly two fifths were seen once. Sequenced input: peripheral blood. The receptor source for this set is an adult man with Graves' ophthalmopathy. Each CDR3 is given with its conserved first and last residue. A D gene is named only where the DNA matches it firmly. Clone size is stated in some rows and not others, as once, few, many or a class when expanded.

TRBD1	NA	TRBV2	TRBJ1-1	CASVPGQGIGNTEAFF	TGTGCCAGCGTTCCGGGACAGGGGATTGGGAACACTGAAGCTTTCTTT
NA	NA	TRBV24-1	TRBJ1-5	CASREPGTVNQPQHF	TGTGCCAGCAGGGAACCCGGGACGGTTAATCAGCCCCAGCATTTT
NA	NA	TRBV10-1	TRBJ2-5	CASRGIYREETQYF	TGCGCCAGCAGAGGTATTTACAGGGAAGAGACCCAGTACTTC
NA	NA	TRBV6-8	TRBJ1-4	CASSAFATNEKLFF	TGTGCCAGCAGTGCTTTTGCAACTAATGAAAAACTGTTTTTT
NA	NA	TRBV19	TRBJ1-5	CAGGTFYSNQPQHF	TGTGCCGGCGGGACATTTTATAGCAATCAGCCCCAGCATTTT
NA	NA	TRBV9	TRBJ1-2	CASSVDPGEGDYGYTF	TGTGCCAGCAGCGTGGACCCAGGGGAAGGTGACTATGGCTACACCTTC
TRBD2	NA	TRBV29-1	TRBJ2-7	CSGGAAGDYEQYF	TGCAGCGGGGGGGCAGCGGGAGACTACGAGCAGTACTTC
NA	many	TRBV7-2	TRBJ2-5	CASSLAIKETQYF	TGTGCCAGCAGCTTAGCCATTAAAGAGACCCAGTACTTC
NA	NA	TRBV9	TRBJ1-1	CASSLWRQNTEAFF	TGTGCCAGCAGCCTATGGCGACAGAACACTGAAGCTTTCTTT
NA	NA	TRBV20-1	TRBJ2-5	CSARDRGQFQETQYF	TGCAGTGCTAGAGATCGAGGACAGTTCCAAGAGACCCAGTACTTC
TRBD1	NA	TRBV9	TRBJ2-5	CASSETGGRETQYF	TGTGCCAGCAGCGAAACAGGGGGCCGGGAGACCCAGTACTTC
NA	NA	TRBV7-9	TRBJ1-5	CASSLGGFYSPNQLQHF	TGTGCCAGCAGCTTGGGAGGTTTTTACTCCCCTAATCAGCTCCAGCATTTT
NA	many	TRBV7-9	TRBJ2-2	CASSLARTGELFF	TGTGCCAGCAGCTTAGCTCGGACCGGGGAGCTGTTTTTT
NA	NA	TRBV25-1	TRBJ2-7	CASSYGAVDSYGQYF	TGTGCCAGCAGTTACGGTGCGGTTGACTCCTACGGGCAGTACTTC
NA	NA	TRBV6-1	TRBJ2-7	CASSELPPDGSSYEQYF	TGTGCCAGCAGTGAGCTCCCACCGGACGGGAGCTCCTACGAGCAGTACTTC
TRBD1	many	TRBV29-1	TRBJ2-5	CSVDSRGRGETQYF	TGCAGCGTTGATTCCAGGGGGCGCGGGGAGACCCAGTACTTC
NA	NA	TRBV25-1	TRBJ1-6	CASSPTRNTGVPNSPLHF	TGTGCCAGCAGTCCGACTAGAAACACCGGGGTGCCTAATTCACCCCTCCACTTT
TRBD1	many	TRBV19	TRBJ2-5	CASSTGGETQYF	TGTGCCAGTTCGACAGGGGGCGAGACCCAGTACTTC
NA	NA	TRBV20-1	TRBJ2-7	CSARAAGNHYEQYF	TGCAGTGCTAGAGCGGCAGGGAACCACTACGAGCAGTACTTC
NA	NA	TRBV25-1	TRBJ2-2	CASSPQQANTGELFF	TGTGCCAGCTCACCACAACAGGCAAACACCGGGGAGCTGTTTTTT